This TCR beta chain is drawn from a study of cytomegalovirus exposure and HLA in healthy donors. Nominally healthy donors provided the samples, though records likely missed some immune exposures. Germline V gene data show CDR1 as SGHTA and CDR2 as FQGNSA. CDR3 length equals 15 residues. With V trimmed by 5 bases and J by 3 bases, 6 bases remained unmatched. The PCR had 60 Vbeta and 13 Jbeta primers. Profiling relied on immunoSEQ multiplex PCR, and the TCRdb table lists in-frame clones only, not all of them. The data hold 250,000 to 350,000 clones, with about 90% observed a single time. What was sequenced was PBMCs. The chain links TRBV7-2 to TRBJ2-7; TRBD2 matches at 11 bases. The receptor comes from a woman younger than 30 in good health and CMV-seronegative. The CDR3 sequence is CASSTTSGGGYEQYF. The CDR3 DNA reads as TGTGCCAGCAGCACTACTAGCGGGGGCGGCTACGAGCAGTACTTC.